Included here is one T cell receptor (beta chain) sequence, with context. Its antigen is unknown. With ipilimumab providing CTLA-4 blockade, focal radiation was administered to patients who had chemo-refractory metastatic non-small-cell lung cancer. The source of the sample is a study of radiotherapy plus CTLA-4 blockade in lung cancer. Clones were sequenced by immunoSEQ multiplex PCR, and TCRdb holds only the in-frame ones, with some missing. This table holds roughly 30,000 clones, 70% to 80% found once. The CDR3 is 15 amino acids. Trimming left V 2 bases short and J 7 bases short, with 12 bases between. Germline assignment: CDR1 MNHEY and CDR2 SVGAGI. Study-wide results and caveats: Response, reportedly, was best predicted by interferon-beta along with early blood T cell clone dynamics. Some TCR clones had been derived from tumors. These clones expanded in peripheral blood after radiotherapy plus ipilimumab.

This TCR was sampled from a human donor with non-small cell lung cancer who had stable disease on radiotherapy plus ipilimumab. The chain is built from TRBV6-5 and TRBJ1-6; D is perhaps TRBD1 (5 bases). This specimen consisted of peripheral blood, obtained from a patient treated with radiotherapy plus ipilimumab. The CDR3 DNA is TGTGCCAGCAGTTACGGGGCAGTAACAAATTCACCCCTCCACTTT. Protein sequence: CASSYGAVTNSPLHF.